The 24 T cell receptor beta chains given below trace back to one sample, sequenced in a study of T-cell reconstitution after alpha-beta-depleted transplantation in children. Library preparation (for TCRbeta) was performed with unique molecular identifiers. Via MiXCR, TCRdb re-called the PCR reads, giving one row per CDR3 protein. Among 540,000 or so distinct CDR3 sequences, more than 20% were seen once, and the ten largest hold about 14%. This sample comprised PBMCs, mostly from graft donor cells, obtained 360 days after TCRalphabeta/CD19-depleted stem cell transplant. Every receptor here comes from a boy less than two years old who had a stem cell transplant for acute myeloid leukemia, so the T cells may come from the graft donor.

The table lists this clonotype with a few counts. The chain recombines TRBV6-5 with TRBJ1-1; the D gene is possibly TRBD1 (5 bases). In germline, CDR1 is MNHEY, CDR2 SVGAGI. The CDR3 is made up of 15 amino acids. V lost 5 bases and J lost 0, with 13 bases in between. The CDR3 protein is CASSRGGGLNTEAFF. The CDR3 bases are TGTGCCAGCAGTAGGGGTGGGGGGTTGAACACTGAAGCTTTCTTT.

This clonotype was found a few times. The rearrangement uses TRBV7-2 and TRBJ2-5; no firm D call. Germline V CDR1 and CDR2: SGHTA, FQGNSA. The CDR3 runs 13 residues. Between the trimmed V and J ends, which lost 1 base and 5 bases, there was a span of 8 bases. The CDR3 DNA reads as TGTGCCAGCAGCTTAGTACGGTGGGAGACCCAGTACTTC. The encoded protein is CASSLVRWETQYF.

There are many counts of this clonotype. This CDR3 reads CSVEVGEDTEAFF. The CDR3 nucleotides are TGCAGCGTTGAAGTAGGCGAGGACACTGAAGCTTTCTTT. The rearrangement joins TRBV29-1 to TRBJ1-1; no reliable D call. V was pared by 1 base and J by 3 bases, with 9 bases between. CDR3 length: 13 amino acids. The germline CDR1 and CDR2 sequences are SQVTM and ANQGSEA.

This clonotype came up once. The chain uses TRBV28 and TRBJ2-7, with 10 positions matching TRBD1. The germline V gene encodes CDR1 MDHEN and CDR2 SYDVKM. The CDR3 consists of 13 residues. The J segment lost 5 bases and the V segment lost 8 bases, leaving 6 bases of the junction unmatched. The CDR3 spells CASGTGVYNEQYV. The CDR3 coding sequence is TGTGCCAGCGGGACAGGGGTTTACAACGAGCAGTACGTC.

This clonotype was found a few times. This sequence joins TRBV15 and TRBJ1-3; the D is unclear. V was pared by 0 bases and J by 0 bases, with 18 bases between. Germline lookup yields CDR1 LNHNV and CDR2 YYDKDF (reference sequence). The CDR3 loop spans 19 amino acids. CDR3 region: CATSRDQMLGKVSGNTIYF. The CDR3 bases are TGTGCCACCAGCAGAGATCAAATGTTGGGCAAAGTCTCTGGAAACACCATATATTTT.

This chain uses TRBV20-1 with TRBJ2-3, with 9 nucleotides matching TRBD1. Trimming at V came to 3 bases and at J to 3 bases, leaving 10 bases not matched to a gene. Germline CDR1 and CDR2: DFQATT and SNEGSKA (reference sequence). This CDR3 contains 16 residues. DNA for the CDR3: TGCAGTGCTAGCGAATCCCGGGACAGGGTAACAGATACGCAGTATTTT. It encodes CSASESRDRVTDTQYF.

The chain is built from TRBV20-1 and TRBJ1-4; unclear D gene. Per the germline V gene, CDR1 is DFQATT and CDR2 is SNEGSKA (reference sequence). Deletions cut 0 bases from V and 3 bases from J, with 14 bases between. There are 16 residues in the CDR3. CDR3 DNA sequence: TGCAGTGCTAGAGATTTAGTAGCGAGATCTAATGAAAAACTGTTTTTT. Translated, it gives CSARDLVARSNEKLFF.

This clonotype was observed a few times. The chain recombines TRBV7-9 with TRBJ1-1; maybe TRBD1 (6 bases). Trimming took 5 bases from V and 4 from J, leaving 14 bases between them. The CDR3 length is 14 residues. Germline V gives CDR1 SEHNR, CDR2 FQNEAQ (reference sequence). CDR3 protein: CASSRTGSATEAFF. CDR3 sequence (DNA): TGTGCCAGCAGCCGTACAGGGAGTGCCACTGAAGCTTTCTTT.

In its sample, this clonotype was seen a few times. The V call is TRBV20-1, the J call TRBJ2-3, with unresolved D. Germline V CDR1 and CDR2: DFQATT, SNEGSKA (reference sequence). This CDR3 has 14 residues. V was cut by 3 bases and J by 0 bases, with 10 bases left in between. The chain's CDR3 is CSASRVSSTDTQYF. CDR3 coding DNA: TGCAGTGCTAGTCGCGTATCTAGCACAGATACGCAGTATTTT.

This clonotype was counted between two and nine times. The gene calls are TRBV6-2 or TRBV6-3 and TRBJ2-1, with 7 bases lining up with TRBD2. The CDR3 is 15 residues long. The trim removed 2 bases at V and 4 bases at J, leaving 5 bases unmatched. Germline CDR1 reads MNHEY; CDR2 reads SVGEGT. Here the CDR3 reads CASSYVGGSYNEQFF. CDR3 bases: TGTGCCAGCAGTTACGTCGGGGGGTCATACAATGAGCAGTTCTTC.

This clonotype occurred many times. The chain has TRBV29-1 and TRBJ2-5; D is unclear. The V gene's germline CDR1 is SQVTM and CDR2 ANQGSEA. The ends were cut back, 6 bases at V and 2 bases at J, with 10 bases in the middle. The CDR3 loop spans 12 amino acids. The CDR3 spells CSVRPTQETQYF. Here the CDR3 DNA reads TGCAGCGTCCGGCCCACTCAAGAGACCCAGTACTTC.

This clonotype was seen a few times. The gene calls are TRBV5-8 and TRBJ2-5; the D is unclear. This CDR3 has 13 amino acids. The germline CDR1 and CDR2 sequences are SGHTS and YDEGEE. V was pared by 1 base and J by 5 bases, with 9 bases between. This CDR3 is CASSLQLRETQYF. CDR3 coding DNA: TGTGCCAGCAGCTTGCAGTTGAGGGAGACCCAGTACTTC.

This clonotype was seen more than once but under ten times. The genes are TRBV12-3 or TRBV12-4 and TRBJ2-7, with D possibly matching TRBD1 (5 bases). The length of the CDR3 is 15 residues. V was clipped by 6 bases and J by 3 bases, with 18 bases between them. The CDR3 spells CASSPPRVDYYEQYV. CDR3 nucleotides: TGTGCCAGCAGCCCGCCCAGGGTCGATTACTACGAGCAGTACGTC.

In this sample, this clonotype turned up many times. The V call is TRBV12-3 or TRBV12-4, the J call TRBJ2-3; D unresolved. The V gene lost 3 bases and the J gene lost 14 bases, with 12 bases spanning the gap. The CDR3 sequence is 11 residues long. As DNA, the CDR3 is TGTGCCAGCAGTTTGGGTACCCCGCGGTATTTT. Protein product: CASSLGTPRYF.

This clonotype was counted ten times or more. The chain recombines TRBV12-3 or TRBV12-4 with TRBJ2-3; 7 bases match TRBD1. V gave up 7 bases and J gave up 4 bases; unmatched junction bases: 5. This CDR3 contains 13 residues. The CDR3 nucleotides read TGTGCCAGCAAGAGACAGGGTTCAGATACGCAGTATTTT. It is translated as CASKRQGSDTQYF.

The sample holds a few counts of this clonotype. CDR3 loop: CASSLGHSGELFF. DNA of the CDR3: TGTGCCAGCAGTTTAGGACATTCCGGGGAGCTGTTTTTT. The gene calls are TRBV12-3 or TRBV12-4 and TRBJ2-2; D unresolved. The CDR3 runs 13 residues. V was shortened by 1 base and J by 6 bases, with 6 bases between the two germline ends.

This clonotype was counted between two and nine times. The chain is built from TRBV20-1 and TRBJ2-3; 8 positions agree with TRBD1. V gave up 3 bases and J gave up 1 base; unmatched junction bases: 6. Germline CDR1 is DFQATT and CDR2 is SNEGSKA (reference sequence). There are 15 residues in the CDR3. The CDR3 DNA reads TGCAGTGCTAGGGGTCAGGGGGCTGGCACAGATACGCAGTATTTT. This gives the protein CSARGQGAGTDTQYF.

In its sample, this clonotype was seen many times. This chain links TRBV3-1 with TRBJ2-2; D is unclear. The CDR3 extends over 11 amino acids. Germline lookup yields CDR1 LGHDT and CDR2 YNNKEL (reference sequence). V was clipped by 1 base and J by 9 bases, with 3 bases between them. CDR3: CASSQGRELFF. The CDR3 DNA follows: TGTGCCAGCAGCCAAGGTCGGGAGCTGTTTTTT.

This clonotype was detected a few times. The rearrangement joins TRBV6-5 to TRBJ2-3; D is unclear. Looked up from germline, CDR1 is MNHEY and CDR2 is SVGAGI. V lost 0 bases and J lost 0, with 7 bases in between. This CDR3 is built from 15 residues. The CDR3 DNA reads TGTGCCAGCAGTTACTCTCAGTTTAGCACAGATACGCAGTATTTT. As protein: CASSYSQFSTDTQYF.

V gene TRBV6-6 combines with J gene TRBJ2-5; no firm D call. Germline lookup yields CDR1 MNHNY and CDR2 SVGAGI (reference sequence). Trimming stripped 5 bases from V and 5 bases from J, with 9 bases between. The length of the CDR3 is 12 residues. The CDR3 region is CASSETAETQYF. In DNA form, the CDR3 reads TGTGCCAGCAGTGAGACCGCGGAGACCCAGTACTTC.

This chain uses TRBV28 with TRBJ2-1, with a tentative D call TRBD2 (6 bases). The CDR3 has 13 amino acids. Per the germline V gene, CDR1 is MDHEN and CDR2 is SYDVKM. V dropped 4 bases and J dropped 15 bases, with 19 bases sitting between them. Written as DNA, the CDR3 is TGTGCCAGCAGTTGGGACTCTGTGTTCGGTTTGTTCTTC. Its translation is CASSWDSVFGLFF.

The V call is TRBV7-2, the J call TRBJ2-1, with 8 bases fitting TRBD1. The CDR3 length is 15 residues. V was pared by 4 bases and J by 8 bases, with 10 bases of the junction left unmatched. Germline V gene sequence: CDR1 SGHTA, CDR2 FQGNSA. The CDR3 spells CASSSRGRLRDEQFF. As DNA, the CDR3 is TGTGCCAGCAGCTCCAGGGGGCGCTTGAGGGATGAGCAGTTCTTC.

This clonotype was seen ten or more times. V is TRBV12-3 or TRBV12-4 and J is TRBJ2-2; a weak D match, TRBD2 (6 bases). The CDR3 has 14 residues. With 3 bases removed from V and 5 bases from J, the gap between germline ends came to 10 bases. CDR3 sequence (DNA): TGTGCCAGCAGTTTTTTGGGGGGTACCGGGGAGCTGTTTTTT. It codes for CASSFLGGTGELFF.

This clonotype was picked up a small number of times. This chain joins TRBV6-2 or TRBV6-3 and TRBJ2-5, with 7 bases aligning to TRBD1. This CDR3 region has 14 residues. Trimming at V came to 8 bases and at J to 5 bases, leaving 11 bases not matched to a gene. Germline CDR1 is MNHEY and CDR2 is SVGEGT. CDR3 amino acids: CASVDRPMWETQYF. The CDR3 DNA reads TGTGCCAGCGTGGACAGGCCGATGTGGGAGACCCAGTACTTC.